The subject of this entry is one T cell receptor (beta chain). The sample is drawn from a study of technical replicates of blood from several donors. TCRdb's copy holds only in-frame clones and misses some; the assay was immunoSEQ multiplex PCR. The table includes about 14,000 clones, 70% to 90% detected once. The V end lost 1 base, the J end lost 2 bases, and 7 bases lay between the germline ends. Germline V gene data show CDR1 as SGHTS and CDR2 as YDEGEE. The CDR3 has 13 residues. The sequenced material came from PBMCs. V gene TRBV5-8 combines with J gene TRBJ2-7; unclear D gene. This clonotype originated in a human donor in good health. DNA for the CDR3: TGTGCCAGCAGCTTGAAAACTCCCTACGAGCAGTACTTC. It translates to CASSLKTPYEQYF.